This T cell receptor (beta chain) was identified during a study of CXCR3-negative and CXCR3-positive naive CD8 T cells. Overall study findings and caveats: Similarly elevated diversity marked both naive subsets, with memory CD8+ cells showing far lower diversity. Surface CD5 was comparable between naive subsets; TCR strength was inferred from TRB CDR3 properties. CXCR3-positive naive cells had TRB CDR3s that were more hydrophobic than CXCR3-negative naive cells had. Within a donor, both naive subsets shared TRBV-TRBJ usage, unlike memory cells.

5' RACE that incorporated UMI labels was used to prepare the TRB cDNA libraries. TCRdb reprocessed the 5' RACE reads and keeps a single row for each CDR3 protein, giving no DNA. This repertoire comprises tens of thousands of distinct CDR3 sequences; its ten largest clones make up around 0.5%. In germline, CDR1 is LNHDA, CDR2 SQIVND (reference sequence). The CDR3 is made up of 14 amino acids. CD45RO-CCR7+CD27+CD95- characterized naive CD8+ T cells. A word on this clonotype: The antigen remains undetermined.

The TCR sequence derives from a human donor in good health. Some clones in this sample may be carry-over from other donors' samples. The rearrangement joins TRBV19 to TRBJ2-1; as DNA is missing, the TRBD2 call by TCRdb cannot be tested. The sample comprised naive CXCR3+ CD8+ T cells from blood. Subset described: CD45RO-CCR7+CD27+CD95- naive CD8+ T cells expressing CXCR3 (TNR3+). The CDR3 reads CASSIGTSALEQFF.